This is a list of T cell receptor beta chains from one sample in a study of cytomegalovirus exposure and HLA in healthy donors. Clones were sequenced by immunoSEQ multiplex PCR, and TCRdb holds only the in-frame ones, with some missing. The sample contains approximately 160,000 clones, 68% of which appear only once. Sequencing was performed on PBMCs. The receptors derive from a woman between 40 and 55 years old in good health and CMV-seropositive. CDR3s leave out the opening cysteine and the closing phenylalanine or tryptophan.

length | J | V | CDR3
17 | TRBJ2-1 | TRBV7-2 | ASSLLPAGGVSSYNEQF
12 | TRBJ2-3 | TRBV5-1 | ASSGGRGTDTQY
13 | TRBJ1-2 | TRBV6-1 | ASSEVTGIVDGYT
12 | TRBJ2-1 | TRBV6-1 | ASKGAFPYNEQF
11 | TRBJ1-2 | TRBV6-1 | ASSGAGIYGYT
15 | TRBJ2-2 | TRBV7-2 | ASSRDLITGTTGELF
13 | TRBJ1-2 | TRBV27 | ASSLLGQRFYGYT
16 | TRBJ1-2 | TRBV25-1 | ASSEYDLTGQGSYGYT
14 | TRBJ1-2 | TRBV7-2 | ASSLESRQANYGYT
13 | TRBJ2-7 | TRBV5-4 | ASSLEPQGPYEQY
15 | TRBJ2-3 | TRBV9 | ASSVAGSGRNSDTQY
13 | TRBJ1-2 | TRBV6-5 | ASSYSEWFPYGYT
11 | TRBJ1-6 | TRBV7-8 | ASSSQRNSPLH
12 | TRBJ2-7 | TRBV19 | ASSPQGTKYEQY
13 | TRBJ2-3 | TRBV5-1 | ASSGSGGAADTQY
13 | TRBJ2-7 | TRBV7-2 | ASSLGTGGSYEQY
13 | TRBJ1-5 | TRBV19 | ASSTQDRGNQPQH
12 | TRBJ2-1 | TRBV18 | ASSPPARGDEQF
11 | TRBJ2-3 | TRBV7-3 | ASSPYGPDTQY
12 | TRBJ2-5 | TRBV7-9 | ASSDGLGLETQY
14 | TRBJ2-3 | TRBV28 | ASTGGTVISTDTQY
11 | TRBJ2-7 | TRBV6-6 | ASSYNRAYEQY
11 | TRBJ2-5 | TRBV11-2 | ASSLADSETQY
18 | TRBJ2-1 | TRBV4-3 | ASSQEVRGLAGGPFNEQF
13 | TRBJ1-4 | TRBV5-5 | ASSLLGAYNEKLF
11 | TRBJ2-7 | TRBV4-1 | ASSQDDQREQY
11 | TRBJ1-3 | TRBV6-6 | ASGRETGNTIY
12 | TRBJ1-5 | TRBV6-6 | ASKRDVENQPQH
12 | TRBJ2-7 | TRBV6-5 | ASSPLGLAREQY
10 | TRBJ1-1 | TRBV28 | ASSPMSAEAF
13 | . | TRBV23-1 | ASRQQEEGRNEQY
12 | TRBJ2-1 | TRBV6-5 | ASSYPQVSNEQF
14 | TRBJ2-1 | TRBV4-1 | ASSQAGGMSYNEQF
13 | TRBJ1-1 | TRBV5-1 | ASSLKTGSETEAF
16 | TRBJ1-4 | TRBV18 | ASSPQGHSKGTNEKLF
13 | TRBJ2-1 | TRBV2 | ASSPTRSSYNEQF
14 | TRBJ2-1 | TRBV2 | ASVRGSGLHYNEQF